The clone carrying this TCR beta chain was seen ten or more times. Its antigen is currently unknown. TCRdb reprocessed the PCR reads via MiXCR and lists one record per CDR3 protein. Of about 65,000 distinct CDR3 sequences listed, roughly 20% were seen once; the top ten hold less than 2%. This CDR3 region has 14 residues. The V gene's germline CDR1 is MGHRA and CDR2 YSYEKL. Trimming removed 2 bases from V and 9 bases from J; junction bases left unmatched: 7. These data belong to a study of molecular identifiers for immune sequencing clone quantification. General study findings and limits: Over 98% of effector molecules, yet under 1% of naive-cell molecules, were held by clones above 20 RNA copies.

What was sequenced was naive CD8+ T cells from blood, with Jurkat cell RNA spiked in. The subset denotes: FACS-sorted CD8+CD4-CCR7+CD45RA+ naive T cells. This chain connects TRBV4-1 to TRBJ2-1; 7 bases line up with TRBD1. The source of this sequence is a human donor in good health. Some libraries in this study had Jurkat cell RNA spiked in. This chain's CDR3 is CASSQTTGYSEQFF. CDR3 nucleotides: TGCGCCAGCAGCCAAACGACAGGGTATAGTGAGCAGTTCTTC.